The 30 T cell receptor beta chains reported below all come from one sample, sequenced in a study of blood T cell repertoires in COVID-19. The assay was immunoSEQ multiplex PCR, and TCRdb's table has in-frame clones only and misses some. The sample includes about 250,000 clones, 86% of them seen just once. Source material: peripheral blood. These receptors were taken from a woman aged 55-69 years who had recovered from COVID-19.

This chain links TRBV7-2 with TRBJ1-5; maybe TRBD1 (6 bases). The CDR3 has 14 amino acids. Germline V lookup: CDR1 SGHTA, CDR2 FQGNSA. The V end lost 2 bases, the J end lost 5 bases, and 10 bases lay between the germline ends. The CDR3 DNA is TGTGCCAGCAGCTTACGGGCAGGGGATCAGCCCCAGCATTTT. Translated, it gives CASSLRAGDQPQHF.

This sequence joins TRBV27 and TRBJ2-5; a weak D match, TRBD2 (5 bases). The CDR3 runs to 18 residues. V was pared by 0 bases and J by 1 base, with 18 bases between. Germline V gene data show CDR1 as MNHEY and CDR2 as SMNVEV (reference sequence). The CDR3 sequence: CASSLSGRTSWFQETQYF. The CDR3 nucleotides are TGTGCCAGCAGTTTATCGGGTAGAACTAGTTGGTTCCAAGAGACCCAGTACTTC.

V usage is TRBV19 and J usage is TRBJ2-3, with no clear D. The germline V and J ends were trimmed by 3 bases and 2 bases, with 15 bases remaining between them. This CDR3 has 16 residues. Germline values: CDR1 LNHDA, CDR2 SQIVND (reference sequence). CDR3 residues: CASSIFGGGNTDTQYF. The CDR3 bases are TGTGCCAGTAGTATTTTTGGTGGCGGAAACACAGATACGCAGTATTTT.

J is TRBJ2-3 and V is TRBV10-3; D is unclear. Germline CDR1 is ENHRY and CDR2 is SYGVKD. CDR3 length: 13 amino acids. V was cut by 2 bases and J by 0 bases, with 3 bases left in between. The CDR3 sequence: CAISERSTDTQYF. The CDR3 coding sequence is TGTGCCATCAGTGAGCGGAGCACAGATACGCAGTATTTT.

This chain connects TRBV27 to TRBJ2-3; TRBD2 is a possible D gene (6 bases). The CDR3 runs 17 residues. V was trimmed by 5 bases and J by 2 bases, leaving 20 bases between them. Looked up from germline, CDR1 is MNHEY and CDR2 is SMNVEV (reference sequence). The CDR3 nucleotides are TGTGCCAGCAGTCCTCGGGGGAGCCCTTATAACACAGATACGCAGTATTTT. It specifies CASSPRGSPYNTDTQYF.

The chain uses TRBV28 and TRBJ1-5, with D tentatively TRBD1 (5 bases). Germline assignment: CDR1 MDHEN and CDR2 SYDVKM. The V gene lost 7 bases and the J gene lost 7 bases, with 20 bases spanning the gap. The CDR3 sequence is 15 residues long. This CDR3 is CASKRARGAPQPQHF. The DNA of the CDR3 is TGTGCCAGCAAGCGGGCACGGGGCGCGCCCCAGCCCCAGCATTTT. Variable domain in full (rest from reference TRBV28 and TRBJ1-5): DVKVTQSSRYLVKRTGEKVFLECVQDMDHENMFWYRQDPGLGLRLIYFSYDVKMKEKGDIPEGYSVSREKKERFSLILESASTNQTSMYLCASKRARGAPQPQHFGDGTRLSIL.

Comment on this clone: The sample carries other DNA sequences with the same CDR3. This chain connects TRBV7-3 to TRBJ1-1, with D maybe TRBD1 (5 bases). The V end was cut by 5 bases, the J end by 3 bases, with 10 bases between. Germline CDR1 is SGHTA and CDR2 is FQGTGA. The CDR3 covers 13 residues. The CDR3 here is CASSLDSYTEAFF. Here the CDR3 DNA reads TGTGCCAGCAGCCTAGACAGCTACACTGAAGCTTTCTTT. Based on the CDR3 plus reference TRBV7-3 and TRBJ1-1, the full variable domain is GAGVSQTPSNKVTEKGKYVELRCDPISGHTALYWYRQSLGQGPEFLIYFQGTGAADDSGLPNDRFFAVRPEGSVSTLKIQRTERGDSAVYLCASSLDSYTEAFFGQGTRLTVV.

In this sample, this clone turned up a few times. The chain is built from TRBV5-1 and TRBJ2-3; 8 positions match TRBD2. Germline CDR1 is SGHRS and CDR2 is YFSETQ. There are 15 residues in the CDR3. V was pared by 6 bases and J by 3 bases, with 9 bases of the junction left unmatched. The CDR3, as DNA: TGCGCCAGCAATTGGGCGGGGGGCGAGACAGATACGCAGTATTTT. Translation: CASNWAGGETDTQYF. Full variable domain (remainder filled in from reference TRBV5-1 and TRBJ2-3): KAGVTQTPRYLIKTRGQQVTLSCSPISGHRSVSWYQQTPGQGLQFLFEYFSETQRNKGNFPGRFSGRQFSNSRSEMNVSTLELGDSALYLCASNWAGGETDTQYFGPGTRLTVL.

The rearrangement joins TRBV5-1 to TRBJ2-1, with 10 nucleotides matching TRBD2. The CDR3 has 16 amino acids. Germline V CDR1 and CDR2: SGHRS, YFSETQ. V lost 1 base and J lost 6; bases outside the gene matches: 7. CDR3 sequence: CASSLYGAGGSNEQFF. In DNA, the CDR3 is TGCGCCAGCAGCTTGTACGGAGCGGGGGGGTCCAATGAGCAGTTCTTC.

The CDR3 sequence is CASSLWPQGGGGEQFF. CDR3 bases: TGCGCCAGCAGCTTATGGCCGCAAGGAGGGGGCGGGGAGCAGTTCTTC. This chain links TRBV5-1 with TRBJ2-1, with a possible D match to TRBD1 (7 bases). Germline loops: CDR1 SGHRS, CDR2 YFSETQ. The CDR3 loop spans 16 amino acids. The V and J ends lost 2 bases and 10 bases respectively, with 22 bases between them.

The chain carries TRBV29-1 and TRBJ2-1; D is unclear. Germline V gives CDR1 SQVTM, CDR2 ANQGSEA. V was pared by 0 bases and J by 2 bases, with 5 bases between. The CDR3 has 13 residues. DNA for the CDR3: TGCAGCGTTGAAGAGCGGCCCTACAATGAGCAGTTCTTC. Encoded protein: CSVEERPYNEQFF.

The chain joins TRBV5-1 to TRBJ1-2; 11 bases agree with TRBD1. This CDR3 contains 13 residues. Germline V gene data show CDR1 as SGHRS and CDR2 as YFSETQ. V lost 4 bases and J lost 7; bases outside the gene matches: 3. CDR3 in DNA: TGCGCCAGCAGCCAAGGGACAGGGGGTGGCTACACCTTC. It encodes CASSQGTGGGYTF.

A note on this clone: The sample carries other DNA sequences with the same CDR3. The chain uses TRBV9 and TRBJ2-2, with 8 bases fitting TRBD1. Germline V gene data show CDR1 as SGDLS and CDR2 as YYNGEE. This CDR3 comprises 15 residues. J lost 5 bases, V lost 0 bases, and 3 bases had no gene match. The CDR3 DNA sequence: TGTGCCAGCAGCGTAGAAACAGGGGGTACCGGGGAGCTGTTTTTT. Amino acids: CASSVETGGTGELFF.

The CDR3 loop is CASSQGGTDTQYF. The CDR3 coding sequence is TGTGCCAGCAGCCAGGGGGGCACAGATACGCAGTATTTT. This chain joins TRBV6-2 or TRBV6-3 and TRBJ2-3; 7 bases match TRBD1. J was trimmed by 1 base and V by 6 bases; bases with no gene match: 1. The CDR3 consists of 13 residues. The V gene's germline CDR1 is MNHEY and CDR2 SVGEGT.

The sample holds a few counts of this clone. V and J are TRBV7-8 and TRBJ2-7; D is perhaps TRBD2 (6 bases). The CDR3 has 16 amino acids. Trimming took off 0 bases at V and 1 base at J, with 13 bases between the two ends. CDR1 and CDR2 from the germline V gene are SGHVS and FQNEAQ. The CDR3 reads CASSLAGGVGSYEQYF. In DNA, the CDR3 is TGTGCCAGCAGCTTAGCCGGGGGAGTAGGGTCCTACGAGCAGTACTTC.

In this sample, this clone turned up a few times. The V and J genes are TRBV19 and TRBJ1-5, with 9 bases identical to TRBD1. Germline lookup yields CDR1 LNHDA and CDR2 SQIVND (reference sequence). The CDR3 sequence is 16 residues long. The trim removed 5 bases at V and 6 bases at J, leaving 11 bases unmatched. In DNA, the CDR3 is TGTGCCAGTAGTTCTCAGGGGACAGGGAAGATTCAGCCCCAGCATTTT. It is translated as CASSSQGTGKIQPQHF.

The chain is built from TRBV7-8 and TRBJ1-5; no clear D gene. Germline CDR1 is SGHVS and CDR2 is FQNEAQ. Trimming stripped 7 bases from V and 0 bases from J, with 16 bases between. CDR3 length: 16 amino acids. The CDR3 nucleotides are TGTGCCAGCACCCAAAACGGAGGGTATAGCAATCAGCCCCAGCATTTT. It yields the protein CASTQNGGYSNQPQHF. Complete variable domain (other parts from reference TRBV7-8 and TRBJ1-5): GAGVSQSPRYKVAKRGQDVALRCDPISGHVSLFWYQQALGQGPEFLTYFQNEAQLDKSGLPSDRFFAERPEGSVSTLKIQRTQQEDSAVYLCASTQNGGYSNQPQHFGDGTRLSIL.

At least ten counts were recorded for this clone. The chain has TRBV13 and TRBJ1-2, with 7 positions matching TRBD1. The CDR3 has 17 residues. Per the germline V gene, CDR1 is PRHDT and CDR2 is FYEKMQ (reference sequence). Trimming at V came to 2 bases and at J to 8 bases, leaving 17 bases not matched to a gene. CDR3 sequence: CASSLSSSRDPRGGYTF. For the CDR3, the DNA is TGTGCCAGCAGCTTAAGTTCCTCCCGGGACCCCAGGGGGGGCTACACCTTC.

The chain recombines TRBV9 with TRBJ2-7; a possible D gene is TRBD1 (6 bases). Germline V CDR1 and CDR2: SGDLS, YYNGEE. This CDR3 is built from 13 residues. Trimming removed 0 bases at V and 13 bases at J, with 17 bases between. The CDR3, as DNA: TGTGCCAGCAGCGTAGAGGGTGAGGGACATTCCTACTTC. Protein sequence: CASSVEGEGHSYF.

The chain couples TRBV6-5 to TRBJ1-3; D uncertain. This CDR3 is 15 amino acids long. CDR1 is MNHEY, CDR2 SVGAGI, per germline. V lost 4 bases and J lost 4, with 14 bases in between. The CDR3 sequence: CASSLGATLGNTIYF. Here the CDR3 DNA reads TGTGCCAGCAGTTTGGGAGCTACCCTGGGAAACACCATATATTTT.

The rearrangement joins TRBV29-1 to TRBJ1-1; possibly TRBD1 for D (6 bases). Trimming left V 8 bases short and J 3 bases short, with 19 bases between. CDR1 is SQVTM, CDR2 ANQGSEA, per germline. The CDR3 extends over 14 amino acids. The DNA of the CDR3 is TGCAGCCCCACGACAGGATTTGTGTACACTGAAGCTTTCTTT. Its protein product is CSPTTGFVYTEAFF.

This clone was found a few times. J is TRBJ1-1 and V is TRBV3-1 (or the pseudogene TRBV3-2); D gene unclear. Germline V gene lookup returns CDR1 LGHDT and CDR2 YNNKEL (reference sequence). CDR3 length: 14 amino acids. Trimming took 1 base from V and 1 from J, leaving 7 bases between them. CDR3 sequence (DNA): TGTGCCAGCAGCCAAGTATCGGGGAACACTGAAGCTTTCTTT. Amino acids: CASSQVSGNTEAFF.

This rearrangement joins TRBV6-5 to TRBJ2-7; a possible D gene is TRBD1 (6 bases). V was pared by 5 bases and J by 2 bases, with 16 bases between. The CDR3 covers 15 residues. The germline gives CDR1 MNHEY, CDR2 SVGAGI. The CDR3 protein is CASSKPGHTTYEQYF. The DNA for the CDR3 is TGTGCCAGCAGTAAGCCGGGACACACTACCTACGAGCAGTACTTC.

The rearrangement links TRBV19 to TRBJ1-5, with TRBD1 matching 7 bases. V lost 1 base, J lost 3 bases, and 12 bases stayed unmatched. The CDR3 extends over 18 amino acids. Germline CDR1 reads LNHDA; CDR2 reads SQIVND (reference sequence). The CDR3 DNA follows: TGTGCCAGTAGTATAGGTCTAGCGACAGGGACCTCCAATCAGCCCCAGCATTTT. Amino acid sequence: CASSIGLATGTSNQPQHF.

The chain combines TRBV5-6 with TRBJ2-2; tentatively, D is TRBD2 (6 bases). V gave up 2 bases and J gave up 0 bases, with 8 bases separating them. Germline V gene lookup returns CDR1 SGHDT and CDR2 YYEEEE. This CDR3 comprises 15 residues. The DNA of the CDR3 is TGTGCCAGCAGCTTTTGGGGGGCGAACACCGGGGAGCTGTTTTTT. Protein sequence: CASSFWGANTGELFF.

This chain connects TRBV10-1 to TRBJ2-5; TRBD2 matches at 8 bases. There are 18 residues in the CDR3. V was pared by 8 bases and J by 5 bases, with 22 bases of the junction left unmatched. The germline gives CDR1 WNHNN, CDR2 SYGVQD (reference sequence). The CDR3 loop is CASGPGLGKNKRVETQYF. The CDR3 nucleotides read TGCGCCAGCGGTCCGGGACTAGGAAAGAATAAGAGGGTTGAGACCCAGTACTTC.

The rearrangement links TRBV12-3 or TRBV12-4 to TRBJ1-2; no clear D. The CDR3 is made up of 13 amino acids. Here the CDR3 reads CTSAIEGNYGYTF. The CDR3 DNA reads TGTACTTCAGCGATCGAGGGTAACTATGGCTACACCTTC.

The rearrangement links TRBV14 to TRBJ2-3; 12 bases fit TRBD2. The CDR3 totals 18 residues. The J segment lost 0 bases and the V segment lost 3 bases, leaving 7 bases of the junction unmatched. In germline, CDR1 is SGHDN, CDR2 FVKESK. The CDR3 DNA follows: TGTGCCAGCAGCCATGAAACTAGCGGGGGGCCAAGCACAGATACGCAGTATTTT. Protein sequence: CASSHETSGGPSTDTQYF.

The chain links TRBV12-3 or TRBV12-4 to TRBJ1-6; no firm D call. Trimming left V 5 bases short and J 10 bases short, with 12 bases between. There are 13 residues in the CDR3. The CDR3 here is CASSPFPGSPLHF. In nucleotides, the CDR3 is TGTGCCAGCAGTCCCTTCCCCGGGTCACCCCTCCACTTT.

The J gene is TRBJ2-5, the V gene TRBV19, with TRBD2 matching 10 bases. CDR3 length equals 15 residues. Germline V gene data show CDR1 as LNHDA and CDR2 as SQIVND (reference sequence). Unmatched junction bases numbered 10, after V lost 10 bases and J lost 2 bases. The CDR3 DNA sequence: TGTGCCACCCTATCCCCTAGCGGGGGACAAGAGACCCAGTACTTC. Its protein product is CATLSPSGGQETQYF. Variable domain in full (rest from reference TRBV19 and TRBJ2-5): DGGITQSPKYLFRKEGQNVTLSCEQNLNHDAMYWYRQDPGQGLRLIYYSQIVNDFQKGDIAEGYSVSREKKESFPLTVTSAQKNPTAFYLCATLSPSGGQETQYFGPGTRLLVL.